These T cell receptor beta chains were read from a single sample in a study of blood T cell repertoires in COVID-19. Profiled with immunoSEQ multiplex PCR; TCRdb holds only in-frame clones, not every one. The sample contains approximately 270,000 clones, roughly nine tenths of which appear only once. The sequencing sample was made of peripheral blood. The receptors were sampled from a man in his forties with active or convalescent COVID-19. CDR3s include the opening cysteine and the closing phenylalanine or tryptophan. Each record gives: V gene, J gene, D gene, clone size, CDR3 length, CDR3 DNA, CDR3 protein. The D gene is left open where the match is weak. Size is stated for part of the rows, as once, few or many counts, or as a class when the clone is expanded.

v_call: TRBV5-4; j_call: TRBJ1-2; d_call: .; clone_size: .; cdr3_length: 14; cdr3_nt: TGTGCCAGCAGCTTGGAGACGGCTAGCTATGGCTACACCTTC; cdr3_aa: CASSLETASYGYTF
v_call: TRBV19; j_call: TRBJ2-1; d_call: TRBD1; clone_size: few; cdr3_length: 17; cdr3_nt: TGTGCCAGTAACCCTGCTCGGACAGGGGACCTCTACAATGAGCAGTTCTTC; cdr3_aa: CASNPARTGDLYNEQFF
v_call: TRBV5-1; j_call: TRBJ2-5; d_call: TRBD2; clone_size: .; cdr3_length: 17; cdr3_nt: TGCGCCAGCAGCTACCCTAGCGGGAGGGACGTTCAAGAGACCCAGTACTTC; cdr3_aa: CASSYPSGRDVQETQYF
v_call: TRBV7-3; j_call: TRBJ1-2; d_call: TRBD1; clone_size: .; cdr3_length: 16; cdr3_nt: TGTGCCAGCAGCTTAGGGACAGGGGGCAACGGCTATGGCTACACCTTC; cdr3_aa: CASSLGTGGNGYGYTF
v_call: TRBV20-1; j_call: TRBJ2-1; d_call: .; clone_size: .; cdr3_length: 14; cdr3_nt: TGCAGTGCTAGTTCCTCAGGGTATAGGAATGAGCAGTTCTTC; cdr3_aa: CSASSSGYRNEQFF
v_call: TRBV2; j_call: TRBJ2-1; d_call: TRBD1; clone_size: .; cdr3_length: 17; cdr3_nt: TGTGCCAGCAGTGGGACAGGGGGCTTTCTCACCTACAATGAGCAGTTCTTC; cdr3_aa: CASSGTGGFLTYNEQFF
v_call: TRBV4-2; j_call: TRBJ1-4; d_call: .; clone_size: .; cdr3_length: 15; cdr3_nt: TGTGCCAGCAGCCAAGGCAAGGGGGATAATGAAAAACTGTTTTTT; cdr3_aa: CASSQGKGDNEKLFF
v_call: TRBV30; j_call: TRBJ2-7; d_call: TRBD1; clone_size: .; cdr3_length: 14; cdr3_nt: TGTGCCTGGGGGACAGAGGTAGGGTCCTACGAGCAGTACTTC; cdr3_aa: CAWGTEVGSYEQYF
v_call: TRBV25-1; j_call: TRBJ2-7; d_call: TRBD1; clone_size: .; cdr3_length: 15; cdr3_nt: TGTGCCAGCAGTGAAGGCGGGACAGGGCTTTACGAGCAGTACTTC; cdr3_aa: CASSEGGTGLYEQYF
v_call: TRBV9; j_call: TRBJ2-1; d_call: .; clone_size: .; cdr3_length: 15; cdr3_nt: TGTGCCAGCAGCATACTACATGGACAGAGCAATGAGCAGTTCTTC; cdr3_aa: CASSILHGQSNEQFF
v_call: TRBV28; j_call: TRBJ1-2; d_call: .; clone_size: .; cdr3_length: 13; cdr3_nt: TGTGCCAGCAGTTTCTCCGGGAACTATGGCTACACCTTC; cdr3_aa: CASSFSGNYGYTF
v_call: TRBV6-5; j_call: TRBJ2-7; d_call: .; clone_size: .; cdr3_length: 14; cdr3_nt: TGTGCCAGCACATCCGTTTACAGCTCCTACGAGCAGTACTTC; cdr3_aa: CASTSVYSSYEQYF
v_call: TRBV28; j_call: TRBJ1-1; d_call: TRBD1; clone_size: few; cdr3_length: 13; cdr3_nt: TGTGCCAGCAGGAGACAGGGGAACACTGAAGCTTTCTTT; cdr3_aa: CASRRQGNTEAFF
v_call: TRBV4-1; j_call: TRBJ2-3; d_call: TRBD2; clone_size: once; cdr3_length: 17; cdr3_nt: TGCGCCAGCAGCCAAGAAGGAGCGGGAGGTAGCACAGATACGCAGTATTTT; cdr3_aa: CASSQEGAGGSTDTQYF
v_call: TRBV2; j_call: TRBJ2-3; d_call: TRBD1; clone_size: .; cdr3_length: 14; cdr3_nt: TGTGCCAGCGACACGACAGGGGTAGCAGATACGCAGTATTTT; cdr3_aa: CASDTTGVADTQYF